A single sample is the source of the 8 T cell receptor beta chains below, sequenced in a study of blood T cell repertoires in COVID-19 (dated by TCRdb to 2020 to 2021). The protocol used for the library was the immunoSEQ multiplex PCR assay. Sourced from immuneACCESS, this table was stored by TCRdb with only in-frame sequences that have V and J called. A share of the clones is absent; for the studies checked, an unresolved V gene accounts for under half, and the remainder has no known explanation. Counted in this sample were approximately 300,000 clones; 85% to 90% of them appeared once. Jointly, the top ten make up about 4.6% of the sample. The specimen sequenced was peripheral blood. Every receptor here comes from a middle-aged man with acute or convalescent COVID-19.

This chain connects TRBV5-8 to TRBJ1-6, with D possibly being TRBD1 (6 bases). Germline CDR1 reads SGHTS; CDR2 reads YDEGEE. CDR3 length: 15 amino acids. V dropped 7 bases and J dropped 10 bases, with 21 bases sitting between them. CDR3 bases: TGTGCCAGCTTGTCTGGGGGCGCGTCGTGGTCACCCCTCCACTTT. Amino acid sequence: CASLSGGASWSPLHF.

This chain uses TRBV4-1 with TRBJ1-2, with D maybe TRBD1 (6 bases). CDR1 and CDR2 (germline): MGHRA, YSYEKL. Trimming shortened V by 3 bases and J by 8 bases, and 22 bases separated the two germline ends. This CDR3 spans 16 amino acids. The CDR3 bases are TGCGCCAGCAGCCACCCTACGGGACAACCTAGCGGAGGCTACACCTTC. This codes for CASSHPTGQPSGGYTF.

The V call is TRBV5-1, the J call TRBJ1-4, with a weak D call TRBD1 (5 bases). The V end was cut by 2 bases, the J end by 4 bases, with 15 bases between. In germline, CDR1 is SGHRS, CDR2 YFSETQ. This CDR3 region has 16 residues. The CDR3 DNA reads TGCGCCAGCAGCTTTTTCTTACAGGCTGGTAATGAAAAACTGTTTTTT. This sequence encodes CASSFFLQAGNEKLFF. Supplemented by reference TRBV5-1 and TRBJ1-4, the full variable domain reads KAGVTQTPRYLIKTRGQQVTLSCSPISGHRSVSWYQQTPGQGLQFLFEYFSETQRNKGNFPGRFSGRQFSNSRSEMNVSTLELGDSALYLCASSFFLQAGNEKLFFGSGTQLSVL.

The chain is built from TRBV5-4 and TRBJ2-3, with D possibly TRBD2 on 5 matching bases. The germline V gene has CDR1 SGHNT and CDR2 YYREEE (reference sequence). CDR3 length equals 13 residues. The V end was cut by 5 bases, the J end by 6 bases, with 13 bases between. The CDR3 protein is CASRTKEEDTQYF. The CDR3 region has the DNA TGTGCCAGCAGGACTAAAGAGGAGGATACGCAGTATTTT.

This clone is a singleton in its sample. J is TRBJ1-1 and V is TRBV4-1; D is ambiguous. Trimming shortened V by 1 base and J by 5 bases, and 8 bases separated the two germline ends. The CDR3 covers 13 residues. The germline V gene encodes CDR1 MGHRA and CDR2 YSYEKL. CDR3 region: CASSQVRETEAFF. CDR3 sequence (DNA): TGCGCCAGCAGCCAAGTTCGGGAGACTGAAGCTTTCTTT.

The J gene is TRBJ1-3, the V gene TRBV3-1 (or the pseudogene TRBV3-2); tentative D call: TRBD1 (6 bases). CDR3 length: 16 amino acids. Germline assignment: CDR1 LGHDT and CDR2 YNNKEL (reference sequence). Trimming stripped 1 base from V and 0 bases from J, with 10 bases between. The CDR3 DNA reads TGTGCCAGCAGCCAAGTCCACAGGGCCTCTGGAAACACCATATATTTT. It translates to CASSQVHRASGNTIYF.

The V gene is TRBV12-3 or TRBV12-4, the J gene TRBJ1-2; no clear D. This CDR3 region has 12 residues. Trimming pared 5 bases from V and 4 bases from J, leaving 8 bases between. The CDR3 DNA follows: TGTGCCAGCAGTCCGTCGGTCTATGGCTACACCTTC. It yields the protein CASSPSVYGYTF.

The chain couples TRBV5-4 to TRBJ1-4; 7 bases fit TRBD1. With V trimmed by 2 bases and J by 1 base, 2 bases remained unmatched. The CDR3 has 15 residues. Per germline, CDR1 SGHNT and CDR2 YYREEE (reference sequence). This chain's CDR3 is CASSFPGGTNEKLFF. The CDR3 DNA follows: TGTGCCAGCAGCTTCCCAGGGGGAACTAATGAAAAACTGTTTTTT.